The 29 T cell receptor beta chains presented below share a single source sample, sequenced in a study of regulatory T cells in long-lasting Graves disease. Time point indicated: persistent/refractory GD, antithyroid drugs over 5 years with positive TRAb. The TCR library was made from RNA extracted from PBMCs. Libraries of TCR beta came from iRepertoire HTBI primers plus Arm-PCR of CDR3 regions. One entry per CDR3 protein results from TCRdb running MiXCR on the multiplex PCR reads. The top ten hold about 7% of the sample, which has over 450,000 distinct CDR3 sequences, under 25% seen once. The input for sequencing was peripheral blood mononuclear cells (PBMCs), taken when the disease was refractory, from a patient treated with antithyroid drugs. All receptors come from a female donor with Graves disease.

V gene TRBV7-9 combines with J gene TRBJ2-7; D is undetermined. CDR1 and CDR2 (germline): SEHNR, FQNEAQ (reference sequence). Trimming removed 1 base from V and 2 bases from J, with 12 bases in between. This CDR3 spans 15 amino acids. CDR3 loop: CASSLVQGYPYEQYF. CDR3 coding DNA: TGTGCCAGCAGCTTAGTACAAGGTTATCCCTACGAGCAGTACTTC.

Note on this clonotype: Being one base from a much bigger clone, this may be a read error. The gene calls are TRBV2 and TRBJ1-1; 9 bases map to TRBD1. CDR3 length: 13 residues. The germline gives CDR1 SNHLY, CDR2 FYNNEI. CDR3 coding DNA: TGTGCCAGCCAGGACAGGGGAAACACTGAAACTTTCTTT. Translating gives CASQDRGNTETFF.

V and J are TRBV30 and TRBJ1-3, with D possibly matching TRBD1 (5 bases). The CDR3 runs to 13 residues. Germline V CDR1 and CDR2: GTSNPN, SVGIG (reference sequence). Trimming left V 2 bases short and J 2 bases short, with 7 bases between. The CDR3 coding sequence is TGTGCCTGGAGTAAAGGGGCTGGAAACACCATATATTTT. Translated, it gives CAWSKGAGNTIYF.

This chain links TRBV29-1 with TRBJ1-4; tentatively, D is TRBD1 (5 bases). CDR1 is SQVTM, CDR2 ANQGSEA, per germline. V was pared by 4 bases and J by 3 bases, with 12 bases between. CDR3 length: 14 amino acids. Here the CDR3 reads CSVAHRLSNEKLFF. CDR3 bases: TGCAGCGTTGCTCACAGGCTTTCTAATGAAAAACTGTTTTTT. The variable domain in full, completed from reference TRBV29-1 and TRBJ1-4, reads SAVISQKPSRDICQRGTSLTIQCQVDSQVTMMFWYRQQPGQSLTLIATANQGSEATYESGFVIDKFPISRPNLTFSTLTVSNMSPEDSSIYLCSVAHRLSNEKLFFGSGTQLSVL.

The rearrangement links TRBV24-1 to TRBJ2-1; 9 bases align to TRBD2. Germline V lookup: CDR1 KGHDR, CDR2 SFDVKD. The CDR3 contains 17 residues. The J segment lost 5 bases and the V segment lost 1 base, leaving 8 bases of the junction unmatched. In DNA, the CDR3 is TGTGCCACCAGTGATTTAGGGCGGGGGGGGTCTAACAATGAGCAGTTCTTC. Amino acid sequence: CATSDLGRGGSNNEQFF.

The rearrangement links TRBV30 to TRBJ1-5; D not resolved. Germline lookup yields CDR1 GTSNPN and CDR2 SVGIG (reference sequence). The CDR3 has 14 residues. The V and J ends lost 3 bases and 0 bases respectively, with 9 bases between them. CDR3 protein: CAWSTISSNQPQHF. For the CDR3, the DNA is TGTGCCTGGAGCACTATTAGTAGCAATCAGCCCCAGCATTTT.

The chain combines TRBV24-1 with TRBJ2-2; D may be TRBD1 or TRBD2 (5 bases each). Per the germline V gene, CDR1 is KGHDR and CDR2 is SFDVKD. Trimming shortened V by 7 bases and J by 5 bases, and 19 bases separated the two germline ends. CDR3 size: 16 residues. CDR3 in amino acids: CATRHPGTEETGELFF. The CDR3 DNA reads TGTGCCACCAGACATCCCGGGACCGAGGAGACCGGGGAGCTGTTTTTT.

This clonotype was counted a few times. The J gene is TRBJ1-2, the V gene TRBV7-8, with D maybe TRBD1 (5 bases). The ends were cut back, 5 bases at V and 7 bases at J, with 14 bases in the middle. This CDR3 has 13 amino acids. The V gene's germline CDR1 is SGHVS and CDR2 FQNEAQ. The CDR3 DNA follows: TGTGCCAGCAGCCCAGGGCCCGGGGGTGGCTACACCTTC. It encodes CASSPGPGGGYTF.

This chain connects TRBV11-1 to TRBJ2-1; D might be TRBD2 (6 bases). V was pared by 1 base and J by 12 bases, with 22 bases between. Germline assignment: CDR1 SGHAT and CDR2 FQDESV (reference sequence). This CDR3 is built from 16 residues. CDR3 bases: TGTGCCAGCAGCTTAGTAGGTAGCGTAACAGCCGGGGGGCAGTTCTTC. Its protein product is CASSLVGSVTAGGQFF.

This chain connects TRBV3-1 to TRBJ2-7; the D is unclear. The V gene lost 0 bases and the J gene lost 5 bases, with 11 bases spanning the gap. The CDR3 is 14 residues long. In germline, CDR1 is LGHDT, CDR2 YNNKEL (reference sequence). CDR3 sequence (DNA): TGTGCCAGCAGCCAAGATAGGATTCTCAACGAGCAGTACTTC. Its translation: CASSQDRILNEQYF.

The chain combines TRBV4-2 with TRBJ1-1, with D perhaps TRBD1 (6 bases). Trimming removed 0 bases from V and 4 bases from J, with 12 bases in between. The CDR3 is made up of 15 amino acids. CDR1 LGHNA and CDR2 YNFKEQ come from the germline V gene. The CDR3 DNA follows: TGTGCCAGCAGCCAAGAGCCCGACAGGTTCACTGAAGCTTTCTTT. It is translated as CASSQEPDRFTEAFF.

This clonotype appeared many times. The chain recombines TRBV2 with TRBJ2-5, with TRBD2 identical over 14 bases. This CDR3 is built from 16 residues. V lost 5 bases, J lost 7 bases, and 9 bases stayed unmatched. Germline V lookup: CDR1 SNHLY, CDR2 FYNNEI. CDR3 in amino acids: CASSTGTSGGGRTQYF. The DNA for the CDR3 is TGTGCCAGCAGTACTGGGACTAGCGGGGGCGGACGGACCCAGTACTTC.

This clonotype was counted only a few times. The rearrangement joins TRBV7-9 to TRBJ1-4, with 9 positions matching TRBD1. Per the germline V gene, CDR1 is SEHNR and CDR2 is FQNEAQ (reference sequence). The CDR3 covers 15 residues. V was clipped by 2 bases and J by 5 bases; unmatched bases: 3. The CDR3 DNA reads as TGTGCCAGCAGCTTACCTGGGACAGGGAATGAAAAACTGTTTTTT. As protein: CASSLPGTGNEKLFF.

Of note for this clonotype: A read error is possible here, since a much larger clone lies one base away. The V call is TRBV7-2, the J call TRBJ1-4, with a tentative D call TRBD1 (5 bases). The germline CDR1 and CDR2 sequences are SGHTA and FQGNSA. The CDR3 covers 14 residues. CDR3 bases: TGTGCCAGCAGCTTGACAGAGACTAGTGAAAAACTGTTTTTT. Residues: CASSLTETSEKLFF.

The chain couples TRBV7-8 to TRBJ1-3, with 10 bases matching TRBD1. Germline V gene lookup returns CDR1 SGHVS and CDR2 FQNEAQ. The V and J ends lost 4 bases and 3 bases, in that order; junction bases with no gene match: 3. The CDR3 totals 15 residues. CDR3 amino acids: CASSSGQGGGNTIYF. As DNA, the CDR3 is TGTGCCAGCAGCTCCGGACAGGGGGGTGGAAACACCATATATTTT.

In this sample, this clonotype turned up a few times. V is TRBV6-1 and J is TRBJ1-2, with 8 positions matching TRBD1. CDR3 length: 13 residues. Trimming took 4 bases from V and 6 from J; bases not matched to a gene: 4. Per the germline V gene, CDR1 is MNHNS and CDR2 is SASEGT. The CDR3 protein is CASSVQGADGYTF. The DNA for the CDR3 is TGTGCCAGCAGTGTTCAGGGGGCTGATGGCTACACCTTC.

This chain connects TRBV5-1 to TRBJ1-5; 8 bases map to TRBD1. V trimming: 3 bases; J trimming: 0 bases; junction bases outside the gene matches: 2. This CDR3 is 15 amino acids long. Germline-derived CDR1 and CDR2 are SGHRS and YFSETQ. CDR3 nucleotide sequence: TGCGCCAGCAGCTCGACAGGGGCTAGCAATCAGCCCCAGCATTTT. Translation gives CASSSTGASNQPQHF. Based on the CDR3 plus reference TRBV5-1 and TRBJ1-5, the full variable domain is KAGVTQTPRYLIKTRGQQVTLSCSPISGHRSVSWYQQTPGQGLQFLFEYFSETQRNKGNFPGRFSGRQFSNSRSEMNVSTLELGDSALYLCASSSTGASNQPQHFGDGTRLSIL.

The chain uses TRBV7-3 and TRBJ2-5, with D possibly TRBD1 on 5 matching bases. Trimming stripped 4 bases from V and 1 base from J, with 13 bases between. Germline V lookup: CDR1 SGHTA, CDR2 FQGTGA. The CDR3 covers 15 residues. The DNA for the CDR3 is TGTGCCAGCAGCTCCAGTGGACACTCCCAAGAGACCCAGTACTTC. The encoded protein is CASSSSGHSQETQYF.

This chain joins TRBV6-2 or TRBV6-3 and TRBJ1-6, with a possible D match to TRBD1 (5 bases). The V end lost 0 bases, the J end lost 10 bases, and 22 bases lay between the germline ends. This CDR3 is built from 18 residues. Per the germline V gene, CDR1 is MNHEY and CDR2 is SVGEGT. CDR3 sequence (DNA): TGTGCCAGCAGTTACTCGGCTCGAGGGACGGCTGTTGGATCACCCCTCCACTTT. It yields the protein CASSYSARGTAVGSPLHF.

The chain recombines TRBV5-1 with TRBJ2-7; D not certain. Between the trimmed V and J ends, which lost 1 base and 6 bases, there was a span of 14 bases. The CDR3 totals 14 residues. From germline, CDR1 is SGHRS and CDR2 YFSETQ. The CDR3 DNA follows: TGCGCCAGCAGCTTGTTGGCAGCATCGCGCGAGCAGTACTTC. This translates into CASSLLAASREQYF.

This clonotype was seen ten or more times. This chain uses TRBV2 with TRBJ2-7; D call uncertain. V shed 11 bases and J shed 0 bases, with 11 bases lying between them. The CDR3 is made up of 12 amino acids. The germline V gene has CDR1 SNHLY and CDR2 FYNNEI. Here the CDR3 reads CAGRTVSYEQYF. The CDR3 nucleotides read TGTGCCGGAAGGACGGTCTCCTACGAGCAGTACTTC.

The table lists this clonotype with a few counts. V is TRBV6-2 or TRBV6-3 and J is TRBJ1-1, with D unresolved. The CDR3 is made up of 13 amino acids. CDR1 is MNHEY, CDR2 SVGEGT, per germline. V was trimmed by 6 bases and J by 4 bases, leaving 12 bases between them. The CDR3 DNA sequence: TGTGCCAGCAGGTTTCCCTCGAGCACTGAAGCTTTCTTT. It yields the protein CASRFPSSTEAFF.

The genes are TRBV3-1 and TRBJ2-3; D possibly corresponds to TRBD1 (5 bases). The V and J ends lost 1 base and 9 bases respectively, with 8 bases between them. This CDR3 contains 12 residues. CDR1 is LGHDT and CDR2 is YNNKEL in the germline V gene (reference sequence). CDR3 amino acids: CASSQGQYTQYF. CDR3 nucleotides: TGTGCCAGCAGCCAAGGACAGTACACGCAGTATTTT.

This clonotype appeared a few times. The rearrangement links TRBV28 to TRBJ2-7, with 10 bases aligning to TRBD1. CDR1 and CDR2 (germline): MDHEN, SYDVKM. J was trimmed by 6 bases and V by 4 bases; bases with no gene match: 9. The CDR3 length is 15 residues. CDR3 bases: TGTGCCAGCAGTTCCTCCGGGACAGGGGTAGCCGAGCAGTACTTC. It is translated as CASSSSGTGVAEQYF.

This clonotype was recorded many times. CDR3: CATSPGIKGEQYF. Written as DNA, the CDR3 is TGTGCCACCAGTCCCGGGATCAAAGGCGAGCAGTACTTC. The V gene is TRBV24-1, the J gene TRBJ2-7, with D possibly being TRBD2 (5 bases). The CDR3 length is 13 residues. The V and J ends lost 6 bases and 6 bases respectively, with 14 bases between them. CDR1 is KGHDR, CDR2 SFDVKD, per germline.

V gene TRBV29-1 combines with J gene TRBJ1-1; D is ambiguous. CDR3 size: 11 residues. The germline V gene has CDR1 SQVTM and CDR2 ANQGSEA. V was cut by 8 bases and J by 1 base, with 8 bases left in between. The CDR3 protein is CSCSGNTEAFF. The CDR3 DNA is TGCAGCTGTTCGGGGAACACTGAAGCTTTCTTT. Variable domain in full (rest from reference TRBV29-1 and TRBJ1-1): SAVISQKPSRDICQRGTSLTIQCQVDSQVTMMFWYRQQPGQSLTLIATANQGSEATYESGFVIDKFPISRPNLTFSTLTVSNMSPEDSSIYLCSCSGNTEAFFGQGTRLTVV.

This clonotype was seen only a few times. It may be a read error: a sequence one base away is much more abundant. The chain employs TRBV11-2 and TRBJ1-1; perhaps TRBD1 as D (5 bases). V lost 3 bases to trimming and J lost 1 base, with 18 bases between them. Per the germline V gene, CDR1 is SGHAT and CDR2 is FQNNGV. The CDR3 spans 17 residues. The CDR3 region is CASSLVRDGGKNTEAFF. DNA of the CDR3: TGTGCCAGCAGCTTGGTAAGGGACGGGGGGAAGAACACTGAAGCTTTCTTT.

The chain couples TRBV20-1 to TRBJ2-1, with 14 bases lining up with TRBD2. V lost 3 bases to trimming and J lost 4 bases; unmatched junction nucleotides: 11. Germline lookup yields CDR1 DFQATT and CDR2 SNEGSKA (reference sequence). The CDR3 sequence is 18 residues long. The CDR3 coding sequence is TGCAGTGCTAGGACTAGCGGGAGGGTTGCCGATGCTTACAATGAGCAGTTCTTC. Translating it yields CSARTSGRVADAYNEQFF.

The genes are TRBV9 and TRBJ1-6; 7 bases match TRBD1. The V segment lost 3 bases and the J segment 9 bases; nucleotides outside the gene matches: 9. The CDR3 sequence is 15 residues long. Germline V gene lookup returns CDR1 SGDLS and CDR2 YYNGEE. The CDR3 region is CASSETGTETSPLHF. The CDR3 DNA sequence: TGTGCCAGCAGCGAAACCGGGACAGAGACTTCACCCCTCCACTTT.